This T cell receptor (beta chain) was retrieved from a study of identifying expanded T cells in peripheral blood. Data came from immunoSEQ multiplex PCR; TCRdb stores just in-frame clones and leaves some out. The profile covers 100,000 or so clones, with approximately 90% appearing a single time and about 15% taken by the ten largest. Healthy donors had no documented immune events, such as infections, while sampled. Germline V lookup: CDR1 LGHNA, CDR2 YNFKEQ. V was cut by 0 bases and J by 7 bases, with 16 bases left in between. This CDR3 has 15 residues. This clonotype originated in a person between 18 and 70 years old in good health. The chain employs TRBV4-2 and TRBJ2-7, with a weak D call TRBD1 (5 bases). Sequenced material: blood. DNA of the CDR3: TGTGCCAGCAGCCAAGAAATCGTAGGGGTAGGGGAGCAGTACTTC. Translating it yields CASSQEIVGVGEQYF.